The 19 T cell receptor beta chains below were found in one sample sequenced in a study of T cells in Graves' hyperthyroidism and ophthalmopathy. Amplified regions were TCR beta CDR3 sequences from RNA transcripts. HTBI primers drove first-round RT-PCR of the TCR CDR3. TCRdb itself ran the multiplex PCR reads through MiXCR, one entry per CDR3 protein. Here the sample spans some 600,000 distinct CDR3 sequences, 14% being singletons. Material: blood. Source of these receptors: a woman aged 25 to 39 with Graves' hyperthyroidism that later progressed to Graves' ophthalmopathy.

This clonotype has a count of ten or more. The J gene is TRBJ2-3, the V gene TRBV29-1, with TRBD2 as a possible D gene (6 bases). V was clipped by 6 bases and J by 1 base, with 11 bases between them. The CDR3 extends over 13 amino acids. CDR1 is SQVTM, CDR2 ANQGSEA, per germline. CDR3 residues: CSVGDSRTDTQYF. The CDR3 DNA follows: TGCAGCGTGGGGGACTCCCGCACAGATACGCAGTATTTT.

This clonotype occurred many times. The chain links TRBV6-1 to TRBJ2-1; TRBD1 matches 7 bases. The CDR3 is 14 amino acids. The junction had 8 bases not matched to a gene; V was cut back by 9 bases and J by 3 bases. CDR1 is MNHNS and CDR2 is SASEGT in the germline V gene. In DNA, the CDR3 is TGTGCCAGTGAAGAACAGGGGAGCTACAATGAGCAGTTCTTC. Translation gives CASEEQGSYNEQFF.

This clonotype was seen many times. The rearrangement uses TRBV7-2 and TRBJ2-7; D not certain. The V and J ends lost 0 bases and 2 bases respectively, with 11 bases between them. Germline V gene sequence: CDR1 SGHTA, CDR2 FQGNSA. The CDR3 contains 15 residues. The chain's CDR3 is CASSLAWTDTYEQYF. CDR3 nucleotides: TGTGCCAGCAGCTTAGCGTGGACGGATACCTACGAGCAGTACTTC.

This clonotype was recorded many times. V is TRBV7-2 and J is TRBJ2-5; TRBD1 or TRBD2 may be the D gene (5 bases each). The V end lost 7 bases, the J end lost 1 base, and 10 bases lay between the germline ends. The CDR3 is 13 amino acids. The germline V gene encodes CDR1 SGHTA and CDR2 FQGNSA. This CDR3 is CASTRGVQETQYF. As DNA, the CDR3 is TGTGCCAGCACAAGGGGAGTCCAAGAGACCCAGTACTTC.

This clonotype has a count of ten or more. CDR3 loop: CASSPRFSGEETQYF. The CDR3 DNA reads TGTGCCAGCTCACCAAGGTTTAGCGGAGAAGAGACCCAGTACTTC. The rearrangement joins TRBV18 to TRBJ2-5, with D perhaps TRBD2 (6 bases). The germline gives CDR1 KGHSH, CDR2 LQKENI. Deletions cut 2 bases from V and 3 bases from J, with 13 bases between. There are 15 residues in the CDR3.

This clonotype came up many times. V is TRBV19 and J is TRBJ2-2, with D maybe TRBD2 (5 bases). V lost 3 bases and J lost 2, with 13 bases in between. The CDR3 is 16 amino acids. Germline values: CDR1 LNHDA, CDR2 SQIVND (reference sequence). The CDR3 nucleotides read TGTGCCAGTAGTATTTCGCGCGGGTACAACACCGGGGAGCTGTTTTTT. The encoded protein is CASSISRGYNTGELFF.

This clonotype was observed many times. The gene calls are TRBV3-1 and TRBJ2-2; 8 nucleotides agree with TRBD1. The V gene end was trimmed by 0 bases and the J gene end by 7 bases; junction bases not matched to a gene: 4. The CDR3 has 15 amino acids. The germline V gene has CDR1 LGHDT and CDR2 YNNKEL (reference sequence). Written as DNA, the CDR3 is TGTGCCAGCAGCCAAGATGGTACAGGGGGCGGGGAGCTGTTTTTT. Translated, it gives CASSQDGTGGGELFF.

About this clonotype: The missing conserved phenylalanine or tryptophan at the end of this CDR3 makes a read error likely. The J gene is TRBJ1-6, the V gene TRBV27; no definite D call. The CDR3 runs 12 residues. CDR1 and CDR2 (germline): MNHEY, SMNVEV (reference sequence). Trimming pared 3 bases from V and 7 bases from J, leaving 4 bases between. The CDR3 protein is CASSFGNSPLHL. CDR3 coding DNA: TGTGCCAGCAGTTTCGGAAATTCACCCCTCCACCTT.

With regard to this clonotype: One base away lies a much larger clone, so this may be a sequencing read error. The V and J genes are TRBV6-1 and TRBJ1-1; D gene unclear. The germline CDR1 and CDR2 sequences are MNHNS and SASEGT. The CDR3 sequence is 14 residues long. CDR3 region: CASSEVNGNTAAFF. CDR3 in DNA: TGTGCCAGCAGTGAAGTGAACGGGAACACTGCAGCTTTCTTT.

Many counts were recorded for this clonotype. The chain links TRBV10-3 to TRBJ2-2; 7 nucleotides align to TRBD2. The germline V gene encodes CDR1 ENHRY and CDR2 SYGVKD. The CDR3 totals 15 residues. With 8 bases clipped from V and 2 bases from J, the junction kept 8 bases outside the gene matches. CDR3: CAIEASGDNTGELFF. The CDR3 coding sequence is TGTGCCATCGAGGCTAGCGGAGACAACACCGGGGAGCTGTTTTTT.

This clonotype was seen repeatedly, ten times or more. This sequence joins TRBV7-3 and TRBJ2-7, with D possibly being TRBD1 or TRBD2 (5 bases each). V was shortened by 5 bases and J by 6 bases, with 14 bases between the two germline ends. From germline, CDR1 is SGHTA and CDR2 FQGTGA. CDR3 length equals 13 residues. The chain's CDR3 is CASSRSGQGEQYF. The CDR3 DNA sequence: TGTGCCAGCAGCCGCTCGGGGCAGGGCGAGCAGTACTTC. Supplemented by reference TRBV7-3 and TRBJ2-7, the full variable domain reads GAGVSQTPSNKVTEKGKYVELRCDPISGHTALYWYRQSLGQGPEFLIYFQGTGAADDSGLPNDRFFAVRPEGSVSTLKIQRTERGDSAVYLCASSRSGQGEQYFGPGTRLTVT.

At least ten counts were recorded for this clonotype. The chain uses TRBV7-2 and TRBJ2-2; TRBD1 agrees at 7 bases. The V segment lost 4 bases and the J segment 5 bases; nucleotides outside the gene matches: 7. This CDR3 region has 15 residues. From germline, CDR1 is SGHTA and CDR2 FQGNSA. CDR3 nucleotide sequence: TGTGCCAGCAGCTCCACAGGGGTTGGGACCGGGGAGCTGTTTTTT. This translates into CASSSTGVGTGELFF.

This clonotype was recorded a few times. V usage is TRBV27 and J usage is TRBJ2-1, with 10 positions matching TRBD2. The V and J ends lost 5 bases and 8 bases, in that order; junction bases with no gene match: 12. The CDR3 runs 16 residues. Germline V CDR1 and CDR2: MNHEY, SMNVEV (reference sequence). The CDR3 DNA follows: TGTGCCAGCAGTCCCCCCGGGGCTAGCGGGAGTTATGAGCAGTTCTTC. Its translation is CASSPPGASGSYEQFF.

V and J are TRBV6-1 and TRBJ2-6; no clear D. The V gene's germline CDR1 is MNHNS and CDR2 SASEGT. The CDR3 loop spans 14 amino acids. The ends were cut back, 0 bases at V and 4 bases at J, with 4 bases in the middle. The CDR3 DNA follows: TGTGCCAGCAGTGAAGCGGGGGGGGCCAACGTCCTGACTTTC. Translated, it gives CASSEAGGANVLTF.

This chain links TRBV7-3 with TRBJ2-5; 10 bases map to TRBD1. The CDR3 length is 19 residues. Unmatched junction bases numbered 13, after V lost 1 base and J lost 2 bases. The V gene's germline CDR1 is SGHTA and CDR2 FQGTGA. The CDR3 DNA reads TGTGCCAGCAGCTTAAAGGGAGGAGGGACAGGGGCCTCTCAAGAGACCCAGTACTTC. It translates to CASSLKGGGTGASQETQYF.

This clonotype was detected a few times. The chain uses TRBV15 and TRBJ2-2; 9 bases match TRBD2. The CDR3 length is 16 residues. Germline V CDR1 and CDR2: LNHNV, YYDKDF (reference sequence). Trimming at V came to 2 bases and at J to 2 bases, leaving 3 bases not matched to a gene. CDR3: CATSRPSGANTGELFF. In nucleotides, the CDR3 is TGTGCCACCAGCAGACCTAGCGGGGCAAACACCGGGGAGCTGTTTTTT.

This clonotype has a count of ten or more. This chain uses TRBV6-1 with TRBJ1-3, with D possibly being TRBD1 (5 bases). V was cut by 4 bases and J by 0 bases, with 13 bases left in between. The germline gives CDR1 MNHNS, CDR2 SASEGT. This CDR3 spans 16 amino acids. The CDR3 region is CASSGETRGSGNTIYF. For the CDR3, the DNA is TGTGCCAGCAGTGGGGAAACGAGGGGCTCTGGAAACACCATATATTTT.

This clonotype was picked up a small number of times. J is TRBJ1-3 and V is TRBV6-1; D not certain. Germline V gene data show CDR1 as MNHNS and CDR2 as SASEGT. This CDR3 region has 14 residues. Trimming removed 7 bases at V and 0 bases at J, with 10 bases between. CDR3 region: CASKSAASGNTIYF. In nucleotides, the CDR3 is TGTGCCAGCAAATCGGCGGCCTCTGGAAACACCATATATTTT.

This clonotype was picked up many times. This chain uses TRBV2 with TRBJ1-5; TRBD1 agrees at 10 bases. Germline CDR1 is SNHLY and CDR2 is FYNNEI. J gave up 4 bases and V 5 bases, and 8 bases lay outside the gene matches. This CDR3 region has 16 residues. In DNA form, the CDR3 reads TGTGCCAGCAGTACACGGGACAGGGGACCTAATCAGCCCCAGCATTTT. The encoded protein is CASSTRDRGPNQPQHF.